There are many counts of the clone carrying this T cell receptor (beta chain). Its target is unknown. Construction of the TCRbeta library involved unique molecular identifiers. TCRdb passed the PCR reads through MiXCR, listing each CDR3 protein once. The sample shows some 150,000 distinct CDR3 sequences, roughly 9% of them seen only once. This record belongs to a study of T-cell reconstitution after alpha-beta-depleted transplantation in children. Study observations and caveats: Two months or so post-transplant, alpha-beta T cells reportedly derived from several hundred expanded graft clones.

The sequencing here drew on PBMCs, mostly from graft donor cells, taken 180 days after TCRalphabeta/CD19-depleted stem cell transplant. The sequence was collected from a female patient between 2 and 10 years old who had a stem cell transplant for congenital amegakaryocytic thrombocytopenia, so the T cells may come from the graft donor.

For the CDR3, the DNA is TGCAGTGCTAGAGATCTAGGGACCGGGGAGCTGTTTTTT. The encoded protein is CSARDLGTGELFF. The chain is built from TRBV20-1 and TRBJ2-2; no clear D. CDR3 length equals 13 residues. Per the germline V gene, CDR1 is DFQATT and CDR2 is SNEGSKA (reference sequence). Trimming left V 0 bases short and J 5 bases short, with 7 bases between.